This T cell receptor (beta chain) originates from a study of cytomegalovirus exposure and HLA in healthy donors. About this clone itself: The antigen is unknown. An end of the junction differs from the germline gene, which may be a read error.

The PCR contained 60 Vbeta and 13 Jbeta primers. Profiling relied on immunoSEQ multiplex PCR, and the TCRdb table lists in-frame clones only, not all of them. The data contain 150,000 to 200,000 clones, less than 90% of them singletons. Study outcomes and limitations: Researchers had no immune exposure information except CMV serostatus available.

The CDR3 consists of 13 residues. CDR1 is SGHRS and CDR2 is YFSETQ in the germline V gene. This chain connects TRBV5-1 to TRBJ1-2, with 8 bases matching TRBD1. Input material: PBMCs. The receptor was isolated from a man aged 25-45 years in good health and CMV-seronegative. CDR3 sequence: CASSLAGGYGHTF. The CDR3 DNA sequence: TGCGCCAGCAGCTTGGCAGGGGGCTATGGCCACACCTTC. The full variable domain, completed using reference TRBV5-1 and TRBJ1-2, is KAGVTQTPRYLIKTRGQQVTLSCSPISGHRSVSWYQQTPGQGLQFLFEYFSETQRNKGNFPGRFSGRQFSNSRSEMNVSTLELGDSALYLCASSLAGGYGHTFGSGTRLTVV.